Sequencing of this TCR beta chain was carried out in a study of Tregs in tolerant kidney transplant recipients. Unstimulated regulatory T cells (CD4+CD25+CD127-), CD4+CD25- non-regulatory cells, CD4 and CD8 cells were FACS-sorted from thawed PBMCs. The data were produced by immunoSEQ multiplex PCR, yet TCRdb's version contains in-frame clones alone and is incomplete. This sample yields 80,000 to 90,000 clones, of which roughly nine tenths are seen a single time; roughly 4.7% belongs to the top ten. Germline V lookup: CDR1 SGHVS, CDR2 FNYEAQ. J was trimmed by 7 bases and V by 2 bases; bases with no gene match: 7. The CDR3 is 16 residues long. Study outcomes and limitations: Biological reproducibility was not directly addressed in this study. Findings come from small patient numbers and require larger validation.

On this clone: Its antigen is undetermined.

This sequence originates from a human donor in good health. Material for sequencing was CD8+ T cells from blood. This chain connects TRBV7-6 to TRBJ2-3, with 12 bases aligning to TRBD2. The CDR3 nucleotides are TGTGCCAGCAGCTTAAGACTAGCGGGAGATCTTAATACGCAGTATTTT. It encodes CASSLRLAGDLNTQYF.